A single sample gave rise to the 6 T cell receptor beta chains below, sequenced in a study of PD-1 blockade in classical Hodgkin lymphoma. Produced via immunoSEQ multiplex PCR; TCRdb's table is partial and in-frame only. The data hold more than 20,000 clones, with around nine tenths observed a single time. Documented time point: cycle 4 day 1 (C4D1), after less than 7 weeks of nivolumab. With no exception, relapse followed autologous stem cell transplantation in all patients, and brentuximab vedotin exposure varied. This material consisted of peripheral blood mononuclear cells (PBMCs), taken before the fourth cycle of nivolumab. These receptor sequences come from a human donor with classical Hodgkin lymphoma.

V is TRBV30 and J is TRBJ1-2, with D maybe TRBD1 (6 bases). The CDR3 contains 14 residues. V was trimmed by 6 bases and J by 3 bases, leaving 17 bases between them. Per germline, CDR1 GTSNPN and CDR2 SVGIG (reference sequence). The chain's CDR3 is CACTPRGRYYGYTF. The CDR3 nucleotides are TGTGCCTGCACCCCCAGGGGTCGCTACTATGGCTACACCTTC.

The rearrangement links TRBV5-5 to TRBJ2-7; D may be TRBD2 (5 bases). The ends were cut back, 6 bases at V and 5 bases at J, with 21 bases in the middle. This CDR3 comprises 15 residues. Germline CDR1 is SGHKS and CDR2 is YYEKEE (reference sequence). CDR3 sequence reads: CASNSLGRAGDEQYF. DNA of the CDR3: TGTGCCAGCAACTCATTAGGGCGGGCTGGCGACGAGCAGTACTTC.

This chain links TRBV4-2 with TRBJ1-1, with TRBD1 as a possible D gene (6 bases). The ends were cut back, 0 bases at V and 8 bases at J, with 10 bases in the middle. Germline V gene sequence: CDR1 LGHNA, CDR2 YNFKEQ. The CDR3 covers 13 residues. CDR3 DNA sequence: TGTGCCAGCAGCCAAGATGTCGACAGGGAAGCTTTCTTT. Translated, it gives CASSQDVDREAFF.

The chain couples TRBV6-6 to TRBJ1-6; weak D call: TRBD1 (6 bases). With 4 bases removed from V and 7 bases from J, the gap between germline ends came to 11 bases. This CDR3 is built from 14 residues. CDR1 is MNHNY, CDR2 SVGAGI, per germline (reference sequence). The CDR3 here is CASSSTGWNSPLHF. The CDR3 coding sequence is TGTGCCAGCAGTTCCACAGGGTGGAATTCACCCCTCCACTTT.

J is TRBJ1-2 and V is TRBV5-5; D might be TRBD1 (5 bases). Germline-derived CDR1 and CDR2 are SGHKS and YYEKEE (reference sequence). The V gene lost 3 bases and the J gene lost 5 bases, with 17 bases spanning the gap. The CDR3 has 15 residues. The CDR3 DNA is TGTGCCAGCAGCTCGAGACCGGGGCTGGGGTATGGCTACACCTTC. Its protein product is CASSSRPGLGYGYTF.

The chain has TRBV9 and TRBJ2-3; the D gene could be TRBD1 or TRBD2 (7 bases each). The V gene's germline CDR1 is SGDLS and CDR2 YYNGEE. Trimming removed 1 base at V and 4 bases at J, with 16 bases between. The CDR3 contains 16 residues. The CDR3 sequence: CASSVHPSGGADTQYF. The CDR3, as DNA: TGTGCCAGCAGCGTACACCCTTCAGGGGGGGCAGATACGCAGTATTTT.